A selection of T cell receptor beta chains follows, all from one sample in a study of blood T cell repertoires in COVID-19. The table came from immunoSEQ multiplex PCR; TCRdb's copy has only in-frame clones and leaves some out. The sample contains roughly 81,000 clones, approximately 85% of which appear only once. Sequenced input: peripheral blood. These TCRs come from a woman at least 80 years old with COVID-19, enrolled during active disease. Both conserved end residues are part of each CDR3. A D gene is named only where the DNA matches it firmly. Clone size is not always given. Where it is, it says once, few, many or a class for expanded clones.

D	size	V	J	CDR3	DNA
TRBD1	few	TRBV12-3/TRBV12-4	TRBJ2-5	CASNRDSQETQYF	TGTGCCAGCAATCGGGACAGCCAAGAGACCCAGTACTTC
NA	NA	TRBV3-1/TRBV3-2	TRBJ2-1	CASSQEGVPKHRYNEQFF	TGTGCCAGCAGCCAAGAAGGGGTCCCCAAACACCGGTACAATGAGCAGTTCTTC
NA	few	TRBV12-3/TRBV12-4	TRBJ1-2	CASERGGGYTF	TGTGCCAGCGAACGGGGGGGTGGCTACACCTTC
TRBD1	NA	TRBV7-2	TRBJ1-2	CASSSGTGAYGYTF	TGTGCCAGCAGCTCTGGGACAGGGGCCTATGGCTACACCTTC
TRBD2	NA	TRBV2	TRBJ2-1	CASKLGLVRDEQFF	TGTGCCAGCAAACTGGGACTAGTCCGCGATGAGCAGTTCTTC
NA	once	TRBV5-5	TRBJ2-7	CASSSSDRRAREQYF	TGTGCCAGCAGCTCATCTGACAGGCGGGCCCGGGAGCAGTACTTC
NA	NA	TRBV24-1	TRBJ2-3	CATSDPGRADTQYF	TGTGCCACCAGTGATCCGGGAAGGGCAGATACGCAGTATTTT
NA	NA	TRBV15	TRBJ1-1	CATSRVQQMNTEAFF	TGTGCCACCAGCAGAGTTCAACAGATGAACACTGAAGCTTTCTTT
TRBD1	once	TRBV2	TRBJ2-3	CASRRGQGPDTQYF	TGTGCCAGCAGAAGGGGACAGGGACCAGATACGCAGTATTTT
NA	NA	TRBV6-5	TRBJ1-3	CASSTPTLSGNTIYF	TGTGCCAGCAGTACCCCGACACTCTCTGGAAACACCATATATTTT
NA	few	TRBV6-2/TRBV6-3	TRBJ1-6	CASSYRPGSYNSPLHF	TGTGCCAGCAGTTACCGCCCGGGATCTTATAATTCACCCCTCCACTTT
NA	NA	TRBV12-3/TRBV12-4	TRBJ1-2	CASSLRQQRGYTF	TGTGCCAGCAGTTTGAGGCAGCAACGAGGCTACACCTTC
TRBD2	NA	TRBV5-1	TRBJ2-1	CASSSGLADNEQFF	TGCGCCAGCAGCTCGGGACTAGCCGACAATGAGCAGTTCTTC
TRBD1	NA	TRBV7-2	TRBJ1-6	CASSGDRVSPLHF	TGTGCCAGCAGCGGGGACAGGGTCTCACCCCTCCACTTT
TRBD1	NA	TRBV2	TRBJ1-2	CASSEAAGGGYTF	TGTGCCAGCAGTGAAGCTGCAGGGGGTGGCTACACCTTC
NA	NA	TRBV7-2	TRBJ1-5	CASSLAGANQPQHF	TGTGCCAGCAGCTTAGCGGGGGCGAATCAGCCCCAGCATTTT
NA	once	TRBV1	TRBJ2-2	CTSSQAGGPGELFF	TGCACCAGCAGCCAAGCGGGGGGGCCCGGGGAGCTGTTTTTT
TRBD1	NA	TRBV27	TRBJ1-3	CASSLNRGSGNTIYF	TGTGCCAGCAGTTTGAACAGGGGCTCTGGAAACACCATATATTTT
NA	NA	TRBV6-1	TRBJ2-7	CASSLGTWREQYF	TGTGCCAGCAGTTTGGGTACCTGGAGGGAGCAGTACTTC
NA	NA	TRBV11-2	TRBJ2-3	CASSLDPFGAKVTQYF	TGTGCCAGCAGCTTAGACCCGTTTGGGGCGAAGGTTACGCAGTATTTT
NA	NA	TRBV9	TRBJ1-5	CASSVGSYSNQPQHF	TGTGCCAGCAGCGTAGGGAGTTATAGCAATCAGCCCCAGCATTTT
NA	NA	TRBV18	TRBJ2-6	CASSPPGGGAGANVLTF	TGTGCCAGCTCACCACCGGGAGGGGGGGCTGGGGCCAACGTCCTGACTTTC
NA	NA	TRBV7-9	TRBJ2-5	CASSSTGTDTQETQYF	TGTGCCAGCAGCTCGACAGGGACTGATACCCAAGAGACCCAGTACTTC
TRBD1	few	TRBV7-2	TRBJ2-7	CASSSFGQGGEQYF	TGTGCCAGCAGCTCCTTTGGACAGGGTGGCGAGCAGTACTTC
NA	once	TRBV18	TRBJ2-7	CASSPVTAYEQYF	TGTGCCAGCTCACCAGTGACAGCCTACGAGCAGTACTTC
NA	NA	TRBV27	TRBJ2-4	CASSLRARGQGIQYF	TGTGCCAGCAGTTTAAGGGCCAGGGGCCAGGGCATTCAGTACTTC
TRBD2	NA	TRBV10-3	TRBJ2-7	CAIRTASGRSYEQYF	TGTGCCATCAGGACGGCTAGCGGAAGATCCTACGAGCAGTACTTC
NA	NA	TRBV30	TRBJ2-5	CATNREYQETQYF	TGTGCTACCAACCGGGAGTACCAAGAGACCCAGTACTTC
NA	NA	TRBV7-2	TRBJ2-7	CASSLTRVHEQYF	TGTGCCAGCAGCTTGACCAGGGTCCACGAGCAGTACTTC
NA	NA	TRBV20-1	TRBJ1-2	CSASLGGVHTF	TGCAGTGCTAGCCTGGGGGGGGTACACACCTTC
TRBD1	few	TRBV14	TRBJ2-7	CASSQIGQGAGEQYF	TGTGCCAGCAGCCAAATCGGACAGGGGGCGGGCGAGCAGTACTTC
NA	NA	TRBV3-1/TRBV3-2	TRBJ1-2	CASSPSLGQYYGYTF	TGTGCCAGCAGTCCATCCTTAGGACAGTACTATGGCTACACCTTC
NA	NA	TRBV7-2	TRBJ2-4	CASSLKQGRAKNIQYF	TGTGCCAGCAGCTTAAAACAGGGTCGAGCCAAAAACATTCAGTACTTC
NA	NA	TRBV7-9	TRBJ1-1	CASSLSKTEAFF	TGTGCCAGCAGCTTATCAAAAACTGAAGCTTTCTTT
TRBD2	NA	TRBV9	TRBJ2-1	CASSVIKDSGYNEQFF	TGTGCCAGCAGCGTAATCAAGGATAGCGGGTACAATGAGCAGTTCTTC
TRBD1	NA	TRBV11-3	TRBJ2-7	CASSLQAGGYEQYF	TGTGCCAGCAGCTTACAAGCAGGGGGCTACGAGCAGTACTTC
TRBD2	NA	TRBV24-1	TRBJ2-3	CATSDYLGLAGGGDTQYF	TGTGCCACCAGTGATTACCTAGGACTAGCGGGAGGTGGAGATACGCAGTATTTT
TRBD2	once	TRBV5-4	TRBJ2-1	CASSLGLAGNNEQFF	TGTGCCAGCAGCTTGGGGCTAGCGGGGAACAATGAGCAGTTCTTC
NA	NA	TRBV5-5	TRBJ2-2	CASTSPGRGTGELFF	TGTGCCAGCACTTCACCTGGACGGGGCACCGGGGAGCTGTTTTTT
NA	NA	TRBV18	TRBJ2-3	CASSPFSSSTDTQYF	TGTGCCAGCTCACCATTCTCCTCGAGCACAGATACGCAGTATTTT
NA	NA	TRBV2	TRBJ2-1	CASHLRGRAYNEQFF	TGTGCCAGCCACCTCCGAGGGCGCGCCTACAATGAGCAGTTCTTC
TRBD2	once	TRBV6-1	TRBJ2-5	CASSVWYPSRGLAEETQYF	TGTGCCAGCAGTGTGTGGTACCCATCCCGGGGACTAGCGGAAGAGACCCAGTACTTC
TRBD1	NA	TRBV7-2	TRBJ1-2	CASSLQGVGYGYTF	TGTGCCAGCAGCTTACAGGGGGTTGGCTATGGCTACACCTTC
TRBD1	NA	TRBV11-1	TRBJ2-2	CASSLMTGINTGELFF	TGTGCCAGCAGCTTAATGACAGGGATAAACACCGGGGAGCTGTTTTTT
TRBD2	NA	TRBV9	TRBJ2-1	CASSVSGRSYNEQFF	TGTGCCAGCAGCGTTAGCGGGAGGTCCTACAATGAGCAGTTCTTC
TRBD1	NA	TRBV2	TRBJ2-2	CASSPQGAGELFF	TGTGCCAGCAGCCCACAGGGGGCCGGGGAGCTGTTTTTT
TRBD1	NA	TRBV7-3	TRBJ1-1	CASSPGQENTEAFF	TGTGCCAGCAGCCCGGGACAGGAGAACACTGAAGCTTTCTTT
NA	NA	TRBV5-1	TRBJ2-6	CASSLPESSGANVLTF	TGCGCCAGCAGCTTACCCGAGAGCTCTGGGGCCAACGTCCTGACTTTC
NA	NA	TRBV9	TRBJ1-5	CASSQGSAQPQHF	TGTGCCAGCAGCCAGGGATCGGCTCAGCCCCAGCATTTT
NA	NA	TRBV6-5	TRBJ1-2	CASSYSVGSGYTF	TGTGCCAGCAGTTACTCCGTCGGGTCTGGCTACACCTTC
NA	NA	TRBV18	TRBJ2-5	CASSPLRTQETQYF	TGTGCCAGCTCACCACTAAGGACACAAGAGACCCAGTACTTC
TRBD1	once	TRBV18	TRBJ2-1	CASSPGTGGNEQFF	TGTGCCAGCTCACCTGGGACAGGGGGCAATGAGCAGTTCTTC
TRBD1	NA	TRBV5-6	TRBJ1-1	CASSLRTGEAEAFF	TGTGCCAGCAGCTTGAGGACAGGGGAGGCTGAAGCTTTCTTT
NA	NA	TRBV30	TRBJ2-6	CAWSDKSGANVLTF	TGTGCCTGGAGTGACAAATCTGGGGCCAACGTCCTGACTTTC
TRBD2	NA	TRBV7-2	TRBJ2-7	CASSLRSPSRGGLVYEQYF	TGTGCCAGCAGCTTACGGTCACCGTCGCGGGGGGGGTTGGTTTACGAGCAGTACTTC
NA	NA	TRBV15	TRBJ2-7	CATSRDEGGNYEQYF	TGTGCCACCAGCAGAGATGAAGGAGGAAACTACGAGCAGTACTTC
TRBD1	NA	TRBV14	TRBJ2-3	CASSQDRGTRTDTQYF	TGTGCCAGCAGCCAGGACAGGGGGACGAGGACAGATACGCAGTATTTT
TRBD1	few	TRBV27	TRBJ2-7	CASSSSGTGYSYEQYF	TGTGCCAGCAGCTCCTCCGGGACAGGGTACTCCTACGAGCAGTACTTC
TRBD2	NA	TRBV3-1/TRBV3-2	TRBJ2-3	CASSQDPAGALADTQYF	TGTGCCAGCAGCCAAGACCCGGCGGGAGCGCTGGCAGATACGCAGTATTTT